What follows is one T cell receptor beta chain and its context. The sample belongs to a study of blood T cell repertoires in COVID-19. Study background: Italy, Spain and the United States were the sources of the convalescent and acute COVID-19 samples. Sources were T cells, B-cell-depleted T cells, or PBMCs; the material itself was cDNA or gDNA.

CDR1 SGHTA and CDR2 FQGNSA come from the germline V gene. The CDR3 covers 14 residues. J gave up 7 bases and V 5 bases, and 7 bases lay outside the gene matches. In the authors' methods: Counts of nucleated cells, estimated from reference gene primer amplification, were obtained. The table came from immunoSEQ multiplex PCR; TCRdb's copy has only in-frame clones and leaves some out. From that table come the V and J calls and clone size; the DNA was used to work out D and trimming. The sample yields some 230,000 clones, 80% to 85% seen once. The rearrangement joins TRBV7-2 to TRBJ1-4, with 7 bases matching TRBD1. The sample was peripheral blood. The source is a woman in her fifties or sixties with acute or convalescent COVID-19. CDR3 residues: CASSDRVVAEKLFF. The DNA for the CDR3 is TGTGCCAGCAGCGACAGGGTTGTAGCTGAAAAACTGTTTTTT.